This T cell receptor (beta chain) was found in a study of OX40 agonist ivuxolimab in advanced cancers. At the level of the whole study: Ivuxolimab was an agonistic, fully human IgG2 monoclonal antibody directed against OX40 (CD134), a costimulatory receptor. Intravenous ivuxolimab was administered to patients every 2 weeks at six dose levels: 0.01, 0.1, 0.3, 1.5, 3 and 10 mg/kg. Of the roughly 52 dose-escalation patients, hepatocellular carcinoma was present in around 19, melanoma in approximately 15, renal cell carcinoma in 9 and head and neck cancer in 9. In the dose-escalation cohort, more than 80% of patients were male, and the mean age was roughly 56 years with a range of roughly 20 to 85. Patients were allowed to have had prior anti-PD-1, anti-PD-L1 or anti-CTLA-4 therapy, and about 40% of the dose-escalation patients had been treated with checkpoint inhibitors. Partial responses occurred in three dose-escalation patients: two with cutaneous melanoma and one with hepatocellular carcinoma. The purpose of peripheral TCRbeta sequencing was to test whether ivuxolimab changed TCR sequence diversity and led to clonal T-cell expansion. The paper covers the monotherapy dose-escalation part of the phase I ivuxolimab trial, which included N ≈ 52 patients.

The trial excluded patients who had a history of autoimmune disease or were on systemic immunosuppression. Peripheral blood for TCR sequencing was drawn from every dose cohort at baseline, at cycle 4 day 1 and at cycle 7 day 1. The samples were drawn from a first-in-human, open-label, multicenter phase I dose-escalation trial of ivuxolimab. Adults with locally advanced or metastatic melanoma, renal cell carcinoma, hepatocellular carcinoma or head and neck squamous cell carcinoma were enrolled in the trial. Before TCR sequencing, CD4+ and CD8+ T cells were separately sorted from peripheral blood. What the research found in general, with its limitations: Antigen specificity was not determined for the clonally expanded peripheral T cells. After ivuxolimab, CD8+ T cells had more expanded clones than CD4+ T cells on average. Partial responders in the 0.1-3.0 mg/kg groups had among the lowest normalized peripheral clonal expansion, especially among CD8+ T cells. At doses from 0.1 to 3.0 mg/kg, clonal expansion was seen in both CD4+ and CD8+ blood T cells between baseline and week 6. Low levels of normalized T-cell clonal expansion were also seen in some nonresponding patients.

From its cysteine to its phenylalanine, the CDR3 spans 15 amino acids. The CDR3 DNA has 45 bases and is translated from base 1. As encoded in the germline V gene, CDR1 is SGHTS while CDR2 is YDEGEE. Trimming at the junction amounts to 2 bases on V and 0 bases on J, and the germline ends lie 9 bases apart. To sequence the TCRbeta CDR3 region, genomic DNA was isolated from the sorted cells. The immunoSEQ Assay was used for sequencing of TCRbeta CDR3 regions. TCRdb obtained this table from immuneACCESS and retained in-frame rearrangements with V and J assigned. These tables miss some clones; where compared with another copy, unresolved V genes account for less than half of the shortfall, and the remainder is unexplained. The sample contains tens of thousands of clones, about 88% of them found a single time. The biggest ten clones account for around 29% of the sample. Remarks on this clone: Its antigen is still unknown. It has no much larger one-base neighbor in the sample; base qualities were not kept.

The clonotype comes from an adult with an advanced solid tumor such as melanoma, head and neck, liver or kidney cancer. Here the chain combines TRBV5-8 and TRBJ1-5, with no reliable assignment of the D segment. This sample comprised CD4+ or CD8+ T cells sorted from blood, obtained in a trial of the OX40 agonist ivuxolimab. The DNA sequence follows: TGTGCCAGCAGCTTCATGCGTTATAGCAATCAGCCCCAGCATTTT. This is translated as CASSFMRYSNQPQHF.